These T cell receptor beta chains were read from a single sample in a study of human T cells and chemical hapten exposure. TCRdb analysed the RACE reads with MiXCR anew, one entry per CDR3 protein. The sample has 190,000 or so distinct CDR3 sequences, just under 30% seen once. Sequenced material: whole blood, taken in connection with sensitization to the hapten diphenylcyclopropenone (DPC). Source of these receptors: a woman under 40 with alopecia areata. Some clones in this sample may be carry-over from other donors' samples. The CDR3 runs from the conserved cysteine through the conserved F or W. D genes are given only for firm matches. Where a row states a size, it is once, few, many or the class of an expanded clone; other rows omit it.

TGCAGTCTCACTAGCCCGGGGGGACCCCCCCATGGCTACACCTTC	CSLTSPGGPPHGYTF	-	TRBV20-1	TRBJ1-2	15	-
TGTGCCAGCAGTGGGGGCTATCCCTACGAGCAGTACTTC	CASSGGYPYEQYF	few	TRBV28	TRBJ2-7	13	-
TGCAGTGCTAGAGATGGTAGGGGGGGCCTTAATTCACCCCTCCACTTT	CSARDGRGGLNSPLHF	few	TRBV20-1	TRBJ1-6	16	-
TGCGCCAGCAGCTCACTTGGGACAGGGGCCTACGAGCAGTACTTC	CASSSLGTGAYEQYF	-	TRBV5-1	TRBJ2-7	15	TRBD1
TGCAGTGCTATCGGAGGGAGAGGGACAGCGAACACCGGGGAGCTGTTTTTT	CSAIGGRGTANTGELFF	-	TRBV20-1	TRBJ2-2	17	-
TGTGCCAGCAGCTACAGTTTCAATCAGCCCCAGCATTTT	CASSYSFNQPQHF	-	TRBV7-2	TRBJ1-5	13	-
TGTGCCAGCAGCCCAGTAGCGGGGGCCGGATCGAAGCAGTTCTTC	CASSPVAGAGSKQFF	few	TRBV5-6	TRBJ2-1	15	TRBD2
TGCGCCAGCAGCCAAGACAGGGGGCTGACTGAAGCTTTCTTT	CASSQDRGLTEAFF	many	TRBV4-1	TRBJ1-1	14	TRBD1
TGTGCCAGCAGTTACTGGGGGGCAGGCGAGCAGTACTTC	CASSYWGAGEQYF	-	TRBV6-2/TRBV6-3	TRBJ2-7	13	-
TGTGCCACCAGCATAGAGGGCAGCACAGATACGCAGTATTTT	CATSIEGSTDTQYF	-	TRBV15	TRBJ2-3	14	-
TGTGCCAGCAGCCAATCGTTGGGGAAAAACATTCAGTACTTC	CASSQSLGKNIQYF	-	TRBV13	TRBJ2-4	14	-
TGTGCCAGCAGTGAAAGAGGTAGCGGGGATCAGCCCCAGCATTTT	CASSERGSGDQPQHF	few	TRBV2	TRBJ1-5	15	-
TGTGCCAGCAGGAAAACAGGGTTCTTGTATTTT	CASRKTGFLYF	-	TRBV12-3/TRBV12-4	TRBJ2-3	11	-
TGTGCCACCACACAGGGGAACAATGAGCAGTTCTTC	CATTQGNNEQFF	once	TRBV10-3	TRBJ2-1	12	TRBD1
TGCAGTGCTAGATTTCGGGGGCTAAGGAACACTGAAGCTTTCTTT	CSARFRGLRNTEAFF	-	TRBV20-1	TRBJ1-1	15	-
TGTGCCAGCAGCCCGGGAGGGGACCCCCAGCATTTT	CASSPGGDPQHF	-	TRBV6-2/TRBV6-3	TRBJ1-5	12	-
TGCAGTGCCATCGGGTTGGGCCAGCGTCTCGGCTACACCTTC	CSAIGLGQRLGYTF	-	TRBV20-1	TRBJ1-2	14	-
TGCGCCAGCAGTGAATCAGGGGGTGGGATGAACACTGAAGCTTTCTTT	CASSESGGGMNTEAFF	-	TRBV10-2	TRBJ1-1	16	TRBD1
TGTGCCAGCGGCTCATTGACAGGGAATGAAAAACTGTTTTTT	CASGSLTGNEKLFF	-	TRBV2	TRBJ1-4	14	TRBD1
TGTGCCAGCAGCACGGGACTAGCGGGGGGCTCCTACAATGAGCAGTTCTTC	CASSTGLAGGSYNEQFF	few	TRBV9	TRBJ2-1	17	TRBD2
TGTGCCAGCAGCCAAGATTCAGGAGGACCTAGCGGTCAGCCCCAGCATTTT	CASSQDSGGPSGQPQHF	-	TRBV3-1	TRBJ1-5	17	-
TGCAGCGTCGCTCACGACGGAGGAAACGAAAAACTGTTTTTT	CSVAHDGGNEKLFF	-	TRBV29-1	TRBJ1-4	14	-
TGTGCCAGCAGTCCGACAGGATTTAGCACAGATACGCAGTATTTT	CASSPTGFSTDTQYF	-	TRBV2	TRBJ2-3	15	-
TGTGCCAGCTCACCACCGGGACTGAATAGCAATCAGCCCCAGCATTTT	CASSPPGLNSNQPQHF	few	TRBV18	TRBJ1-5	16	-
TGTGCCAGCAGCTTCCTAGCGGGAGTAGGTAGTGAGCAGTTCTTC	CASSFLAGVGSEQFF	few	TRBV11-2	TRBJ2-1	15	TRBD2
TGTGCCAGCTCACCACCGGAACCACCGTGGACCCAGTACTTC	CASSPPEPPWTQYF	-	TRBV18	TRBJ2-5	14	-
TGTGCCAGCAGCCGGGACAGGGGGCGACGAACTAGGGACACAGATACGCAGTATTTT	CASSRDRGRRTRDTDTQYF	few	TRBV7-2	TRBJ2-3	19	TRBD1
TGTGCCAGCAGCTCCCAGCCCCTTGGCTTCTTT	CASSSQPLGFF	-	TRBV7-9	TRBJ1-1	11	-
TGCAGCGTTGTTGCTTCTTTTCCTTCTGAAGCTTTCTTT	CSVVASFPSEAFF	few	TRBV29-1	TRBJ1-1	13	-
TGTGCCAGCAGGATCCATAGCTCCTATAATTCACCCCTCCACTTT	CASRIHSSYNSPLHF	-	TRBV6-6	TRBJ1-6	15	-
TGTGCCAGCAGCTTATATAGCGGGAGGGTCTCCTACGAGCAGTACTTC	CASSLYSGRVSYEQYF	few	TRBV7-2	TRBJ2-7	16	TRBD2
TGTGCCAGCAGCCCCCGGAGTCCAGGGCCCGAGCAGTACTTC	CASSPRSPGPEQYF	-	TRBV11-2	TRBJ2-7	14	-
TGTGCCAGCAGTTCCACCGGGACATCGTACAATGAGCAGTTCTTC	CASSSTGTSYNEQFF	few	TRBV28	TRBJ2-1	15	-
TGCGCCAGCAGCAGGGGGGATTCACCCCTCCACTTT	CASSRGDSPLHF	-	TRBV4-1	TRBJ1-6	12	-
TGTGCCACCCGGTGGGGGGATCAGCCCCAGCATTTT	CATRWGDQPQHF	-	TRBV24-1	TRBJ1-5	12	-
TGTGCCAGCCATAGCGGGAGGGCCGATGAGCAGTTCTTC	CASHSGRADEQFF	once	TRBV7-8	TRBJ2-1	13	TRBD2
TGCGCCAGCAGTTATAGGACTAATTCACCCCTCCACTTT	CASSYRTNSPLHF	-	TRBV5-1	TRBJ1-6	13	-
TGTGCCAGCAGCCCCCGGGACAGGGATGCAGATACGCAGTATTTT	CASSPRDRDADTQYF	-	TRBV4-2	TRBJ2-3	15	TRBD1
TGTGCCACCGGGGGGGCGACAGATACGCAGTATTTT	CATGGATDTQYF	few	TRBV24-1	TRBJ2-3	12	-
TGCAGTGCTAAGACGACTAGCCTAGTGTCCGAGCAGTACTTC	CSAKTTSLVSEQYF	few	TRBV20-1	TRBJ2-7	14	TRBD2
TGCAGTGCCTTCGCGGCGGGGGGCAATCAGCCCCAGCATTTT	CSAFAAGGNQPQHF	-	TRBV20-1	TRBJ1-5	14	-
TGCAGCGTTGGGGGTAGGGGTCAGCCCCAGCATTTT	CSVGGRGQPQHF	-	TRBV29-1	TRBJ1-5	12	-
TGTGCCACCAGCCCACAACTACATGAGCAGTTCTTC	CATSPQLHEQFF	-	TRBV15	TRBJ2-1	12	-
TGCAGCGTTGAAGATGATGAGACTAGCGCCTCCAGGGAGCAGTTCTTC	CSVEDDETSASREQFF	few	TRBV29-1	TRBJ2-1	16	TRBD2
TGCAGTGCTTCTAGATATGAAAGAGGGTCCTACCGGAACACTGAAGCTTTCTTT	CSASRYERGSYRNTEAFF	few	TRBV20-1	TRBJ1-1	18	-
TGTGCCAGCAGTCAAAATAGCGGGAGGGCGGATACGCAGTATTTT	CASSQNSGRADTQYF	few	TRBV7-9	TRBJ2-3	15	TRBD2
TGTGCCAGCCGGGACAGGGACTCCGAGCAGTACTTC	CASRDRDSEQYF	few	TRBV6-6	TRBJ2-7	12	TRBD1
TGCAGCGCCTACGGGACAGGGGCCAAACTTCATGAAAAACTGTTTTTT	CSAYGTGAKLHEKLFF	-	TRBV29-1	TRBJ1-4	16	TRBD1
TGTGCCAGCAGCCCACCCGGCGGGGGTAGGACCGGGGAGCTGTTTTTT	CASSPPGGGRTGELFF	-	TRBV7-9	TRBJ2-2	16	TRBD2
TGTGCCATCAGACCCGAGGTCTCCTACGAGCAGTACTTC	CAIRPEVSYEQYF	few	TRBV10-3	TRBJ2-7	13	-